One sample yielded the 22 T cell receptor beta chains listed below, sequenced in a study of T-cell reconstitution after alpha-beta-depleted transplantation in children. Construction of the TCRbeta library involved unique molecular identifiers. TCRdb called the PCR reads again in MiXCR, with one record for every CDR3 protein. The table has some 200,000 distinct CDR3 sequences, approximately 8.4% seen once. This specimen consisted of PBMCs, mostly from graft donor cells, obtained 360 days after TCRalphabeta/CD19-depleted stem cell transplant. These TCRs come from a male patient aged 2-15 years who had a stem cell transplant for acute myeloid leukemia, so the T cells may come from the graft donor.

This sequence joins TRBV12-3 or TRBV12-4 and TRBJ2-5; no reliable D call. V lost 4 bases, J lost 5 bases, and 17 bases lay in between. This CDR3 spans 15 amino acids. The CDR3 region has the DNA TGTGCCAGCAGTTATTTGGGCCTTGGGGTGGAGACCCAGTACTTC. Amino acid sequence: CASSYLGLGVETQYF.

The CDR3 DNA is TGCAGTGCCACTCGGACAGGGTTCAGTGCGTACAATGAGCAGTTCTTC. Protein: CSATRTGFSAYNEQFF. V and J are TRBV20-1 and TRBJ2-1; 8 bases line up with TRBD1. V shed 6 bases, J shed 4 bases, and the junction held 14 bases outside the gene matches. Germline V gives CDR1 DFQATT, CDR2 SNEGSKA (reference sequence). CDR3 length equals 16 residues.

This clonotype has only a few counts. The rearrangement links TRBV12-3 or TRBV12-4 to TRBJ2-1; the D is unclear. V dropped 7 bases and J dropped 3 bases, with 13 bases sitting between them. The length of the CDR3 is 14 residues. The CDR3 sequence is CASKVAGSYNEQFF. Written as DNA, the CDR3 is TGTGCCAGCAAGGTGGCAGGTAGCTACAATGAGCAGTTCTTC.

This clonotype has a count of ten or more. The chain links TRBV7-8 to TRBJ2-7; D possibly matches TRBD1 or TRBD2 (5 bases each). The CDR3 totals 13 residues. The germline V and J ends were trimmed by 5 bases and 3 bases, with 11 bases remaining between them. CDR1 and CDR2 (germline): SGHVS, FQNEAQ. For the CDR3, the DNA is TGTGCCAGCAGCCTCCGGGACCTCTACGAGCAGTACTTC. Amino acids: CASSLRDLYEQYF.

This clonotype was counted between two and nine times. The chain employs TRBV10-1 and TRBJ2-2; D is ambiguous. The CDR3 consists of 15 residues. V was clipped by 2 bases and J by 5 bases, with 12 bases between them. Germline CDR1 reads WNHNN; CDR2 reads SYGVQD (reference sequence). Here the CDR3 reads CASSEQSEVTGELFF. In nucleotides, the CDR3 is TGCGCCAGCAGTGAGCAAAGCGAGGTTACCGGGGAGCTGTTTTTT.

In its sample, this clonotype was seen many times. The J gene is TRBJ2-1, the V gene TRBV25-1; the match to TRBD2 covers 16 bases. This CDR3 is 18 amino acids long. The J segment lost 6 bases and the V segment lost 1 base, leaving 6 bases of the junction unmatched. The germline CDR1 and CDR2 sequences are MGHDK and SYGVNS. CDR3 sequence reads: CASSESGTSGRALNEQFF. The CDR3 DNA reads as TGTGCCAGCAGTGAATCCGGGACTAGCGGGAGGGCCCTCAATGAGCAGTTCTTC. Supplemented by reference TRBV25-1 and TRBJ2-1, the full variable domain reads EADIYQTPRYLVIGTGKKITLECSQTMGHDKMYWYQQDPGMELHLIHYSYGVNSTEKGDLSSESTVSRIRTEHFPLTLESARPSHTSQYLCASSESGTSGRALNEQFFGPGTRLTVL.

This clonotype was seen a handful of times. V is TRBV3-1 and J is TRBJ1-2; no definite D call. V was clipped by 4 bases and J by 4 bases, with 10 bases between them. The CDR3 runs 13 residues. In germline, CDR1 is LGHDT, CDR2 YNNKEL (reference sequence). Here the CDR3 reads CASSREGTYGYTF. In DNA, the CDR3 is TGTGCCAGCAGCCGGGAGGGAACCTATGGCTACACCTTC.

This clonotype was counted only a few times. The rearrangement joins TRBV5-1 to TRBJ2-1; D ambiguous. V dropped 0 bases and J dropped 6 bases, with 16 bases sitting between them. CDR3 length: 16 amino acids. Germline assignment: CDR1 SGHRS and CDR2 YFSETQ. The CDR3 loop is CASSLARRLAPNEQFF. The CDR3 DNA reads as TGCGCCAGCAGCTTGGCCCGTCGACTGGCTCCCAATGAGCAGTTCTTC.

This clonotype has at least ten counts. The V and J genes are TRBV10-3 and TRBJ2-7, with D hard to call. This CDR3 region has 13 residues. Per germline, CDR1 ENHRY and CDR2 SYGVKD. V lost 4 bases, J lost 0 bases, and 7 bases lay in between. The CDR3 coding sequence is TGTGCCATCAGTGTTTCAGACTCCTACGAGCAGTACGTC. Translated, it gives CAISVSDSYEQYV.

This clonotype was found many times. The chain joins TRBV4-3 to TRBJ2-1; weak D call: TRBD1 (5 bases). The germline V gene has CDR1 LGHNA and CDR2 YSLEER. The germline V and J ends were trimmed by 6 bases and 4 bases, with 10 bases remaining between them. This CDR3 contains 13 residues. Written as DNA, the CDR3 is TGCGCCAGCAGTCAAACAGGTTACAATGAGCAGTTCTTC. Translated: CASSQTGYNEQFF.

The chain is built from TRBV20-1 and TRBJ2-5, with D tentatively TRBD1 or TRBD2 (6 bases each). Germline V gene data show CDR1 as DFQATT and CDR2 as SNEGSKA (reference sequence). Trimming stripped 6 bases from V and 5 bases from J, with 13 bases between. The CDR3 spans 12 residues. CDR3 amino acids: CSAQRGRETQYF. DNA of the CDR3: TGCAGTGCCCAACGGGGGCGGGAGACCCAGTACTTC.

This clonotype has a handful of counts. J is TRBJ1-1 and V is TRBV14, with D possibly TRBD1 on 6 matching bases. CDR1 is SGHDN, CDR2 FVKESK, per germline. The CDR3 totals 13 residues. The germline V and J ends were trimmed by 4 bases and 4 bases, with 10 bases remaining between them. CDR3 residues: CASSRQVLTEAFF. The CDR3 DNA is TGTGCCAGCAGCCGACAGGTCCTCACTGAAGCTTTCTTT.

This clonotype has more than one count but fewer than ten. J is TRBJ2-1 and V is TRBV6-1, with TRBD2 identical over 7 bases. The junction had 12 bases not matched to a gene; V was cut back by 7 bases and J by 6 bases. The CDR3 covers 15 residues. The V gene's germline CDR1 is MNHNS and CDR2 SASEGT. Written as DNA, the CDR3 is TGTGCCAGCATTGCCCTGGCGGGAGTGCTCAATGAGCAGTTCTTC. This sequence encodes CASIALAGVLNEQFF.

This clonotype was seen many times. This chain joins TRBV29-1 and TRBJ2-4, with D possibly TRBD1 on 6 matching bases. The CDR3 runs 15 residues. V was clipped by 6 bases and J by 0 bases, with 15 bases between them. Per the germline V gene, CDR1 is SQVTM and CDR2 is ANQGSEA. CDR3 nucleotide sequence: TGCAGCGTCGGGACACCGGATCTAGCCAAAAACATTCAGTACTTC. This translates into CSVGTPDLAKNIQYF.

Ten or more counts support this clonotype. This chain uses TRBV5-1 with TRBJ2-1; maybe TRBD1 (5 bases). V lost 1 base to trimming and J lost 9 bases, with 14 bases between them. This CDR3 is 14 amino acids long. Germline assignment: CDR1 SGHRS and CDR2 YFSETQ. DNA of the CDR3: TGCGCCAGCAGCTTGTCGGCAGGGCGTCCTGAGCAGTTCTTC. It encodes CASSLSAGRPEQFF.

This clonotype was observed many times. The V call is TRBV12-3 or TRBV12-4, the J call TRBJ1-3, with D unclear. The CDR3 is made up of 11 amino acids. The CDR3 DNA reads TGTGGAGGAGGTGAGGGAAACACCATATATTTT. It is translated as CGGGEGNTIYF.

This clonotype occurred a few times. The V gene is TRBV20-1, the J gene TRBJ2-5, with no clear D. Germline V gene lookup returns CDR1 DFQATT and CDR2 SNEGSKA (reference sequence). CDR3 length equals 12 residues. V lost 2 bases to trimming and J lost 7 bases, with 11 bases between them. CDR3 nucleotide sequence: TGCAGTGCTAGATTCCGAGCATGGACCCAGTACTTC. Translation: CSARFRAWTQYF.

The V call is TRBV7-6, the J call TRBJ2-1; 12 nucleotides line up with TRBD2. The CDR3 covers 16 residues. After removal of 5 bases from V and 4 bases from J, the junction contained 6 bases not matched to a gene. CDR1 SGHVS and CDR2 FNYEAQ come from the germline V gene. The DNA of the CDR3 is TGTGCCAGCAGCAGACTAGCGGGAGTTGAATACAATGAGCAGTTCTTC. Translation gives CASSRLAGVEYNEQFF. The whole variable domain, remainder taken from reference TRBV7-6 and TRBJ2-1, is GAGVSQSPRYKVTKRGQDVALRCDPISGHVSLYWYRQALGQGPEFLTYFNYEAQQDKSGLPNDRFSAERPEGSISTLTIQRTEQRDSAMYRCASSRLAGVEYNEQFFGPGTRLTVL.

This clonotype showed up many times. The J gene is TRBJ1-2, the V gene TRBV29-1; possibly TRBD1 for D (5 bases). CDR3 length: 13 residues. The germline CDR1 and CDR2 sequences are SQVTM and ANQGSEA. V lost 6 bases to trimming and J lost 4 bases, with 15 bases between them. CDR3 residues: CSVFPGPSYGYTF. In nucleotides, the CDR3 is TGCAGCGTGTTTCCGGGGCCAAGCTATGGCTACACCTTC.

This clonotype was found many times. The rearrangement links TRBV7-2 to TRBJ2-7; D is undetermined. Germline CDR1 and CDR2: SGHTA and FQGNSA. This CDR3 contains 14 residues. Trimming took off 1 base at V and 3 bases at J, with 10 bases between the two ends. CDR3 residues: CASSLDNYRYEQYV. CDR3 nucleotides: TGTGCCAGCAGCTTAGACAACTACCGCTACGAGCAGTACGTC.

The V gene is TRBV4-3, the J gene TRBJ2-7, with 8 bases identical to TRBD1. The CDR3 covers 15 residues. Germline V gene sequence: CDR1 LGHNA, CDR2 YSLEER. V was pared by 4 bases and J by 2 bases, with 7 bases of the junction left unmatched. The CDR3 reads CASSRVTGATYEQYF. The DNA for the CDR3 is TGCGCCAGCAGCCGGGTGACAGGGGCCACCTACGAGCAGTACTTC.

This clonotype was seen more than once but under ten times. J is TRBJ2-2 and V is TRBV2; TRBD1 matches at 9 bases. The trim removed 9 bases at V and 3 bases at J, leaving 11 bases unmatched. CDR3 length equals 16 residues. Germline-derived CDR1 and CDR2 are SNHLY and FYNNEI. In DNA form, the CDR3 reads TGTGCCAGTCTACAGGGGGCTCTACCAGACACCGGGGAGCTGTTTTTT. Residues: CASLQGALPDTGELFF.